The 30 T cell receptor beta chains in this list originate from one sample, sequenced in a study of cytomegalovirus exposure and HLA in healthy donors. This PCR relied on a set of 60 Vbeta primers and 13 Jbeta primers. The protocol was immunoSEQ multiplex PCR, while the TCRdb copy is restricted to in-frame clones and leaves out a portion. The sample shows roughly 100,000 clones, roughly 70% of them seen only once. Input material: PBMCs. The receptors originated from a man in his forties or fifties in good health and CMV-seropositive.

This chain connects TRBV30 to TRBJ1-1; no firm D call. The V end lost 0 bases, the J end lost 4 bases, and 21 bases lay between the germline ends. In germline, CDR1 is GTSNPN, CDR2 SVGIG (reference sequence). CDR3 length equals 17 residues. CDR3 in amino acids: CAWSVTPRAGGRTEAFF. CDR3 nucleotide sequence: TGTGCCTGGAGTGTAACCCCCCGGGCTGGAGGGCGCACTGAAGCTTTCTTT.

The chain joins TRBV5-1 to TRBJ2-7, with D possibly being TRBD1 (6 bases). Looked up from germline, CDR1 is SGHRS and CDR2 is YFSETQ. CDR3 length: 12 amino acids. Trimming removed 4 bases from V and 3 bases from J, with 8 bases in between. In DNA, the CDR3 is TGCGCCAGCAGCACGGGACACTACGAGCAGTACTTC. Its protein is CASSTGHYEQYF.

V and J are TRBV6-1 and TRBJ1-1; D not certain. Germline-derived CDR1 and CDR2 are MNHNS and SASEGT. CDR3 length equals 15 residues. V lost 7 bases to trimming and J lost 0 bases, with 15 bases between them. In DNA, the CDR3 is TGTGCCAGCAAAGGAAGTCGGGTCTTGAACACTGAAGCTTTCTTT. It translates to CASKGSRVLNTEAFF.

The chain is built from TRBV6-1 and TRBJ2-1, with a tentative D call TRBD2 (5 bases). Germline CDR1 MNHNS, CDR2 SASEGT. This CDR3 region has 15 residues. V shed 0 bases and J shed 2 bases, with 8 bases lying between them. CDR3 in DNA: TGTGCCAGCAGTGAAGCTAGCGTGCCCTACAATGAGCAGTTCTTC. This codes for CASSEASVPYNEQFF.

The chain combines TRBV6-5 with TRBJ2-7; TRBD2 is a possible D gene (6 bases). The CDR3 sequence is 14 residues long. Germline loops: CDR1 MNHEY, CDR2 SVGAGI. V was clipped by 5 bases and J by 3 bases, with 14 bases between them. The CDR3 bases are TGTGCCAGCAGTGGTAGCGGATCGGACTACGAGCAGTACTTC. It encodes CASSGSGSDYEQYF.

This chain links TRBV6-6 with TRBJ1-5; D unresolved. The CDR3 is made up of 12 amino acids. Per the germline V gene, CDR1 is MNHNY and CDR2 is SVGAGI (reference sequence). The V end was cut by 6 bases, the J end by 4 bases, with 7 bases between. The CDR3 DNA sequence: TGTGCCAGCAGACCACAAAATCAGCCCCAGCATTTT. This codes for CASRPQNQPQHF.

The V gene is TRBV28, the J gene TRBJ2-7, with 7 bases aligning to TRBD1. Trimming at V came to 7 bases and at J to 5 bases, leaving 2 bases not matched to a gene. Looked up from germline, CDR1 is MDHEN and CDR2 is SYDVKM. The CDR3 covers 11 residues. Here the CDR3 reads CASKDRDEQYF. The CDR3 DNA sequence: TGTGCCAGCAAAGACAGGGACGAGCAGTACTTC. Combining the CDR3 with reference TRBV28 and TRBJ2-7 gives the whole variable domain DVKVTQSSRYLVKRTGEKVFLECVQDMDHENMFWYRQDPGLGLRLIYFSYDVKMKEKGDIPEGYSVSREKKERFSLILESASTNQTSMYLCASKDRDEQYFGPGTRLTVT.

This clone was observed once. The chain carries TRBV6-6 and TRBJ1-3; TRBD1 matches at 7 bases. Per germline, CDR1 MNHNY and CDR2 SVGAGI (reference sequence). This CDR3 contains 13 residues. The V segment lost 6 bases and the J segment 4 bases; nucleotides outside the gene matches: 3. The CDR3 reads CASRTGVGNTIYF. The CDR3 DNA reads as TGTGCCAGCAGAACAGGGGTGGGAAACACCATATATTTT.

The chain joins TRBV4-3 to TRBJ2-1; 14 bases match TRBD2. V trimming: 4 bases; J trimming: 1 base; junction bases outside the gene matches: 6. The CDR3 runs to 18 residues. Germline-derived CDR1 and CDR2 are LGHNA and YSLEER. CDR3 protein: CASSRFGTSGSSYNEQFF. The CDR3 nucleotides read TGCGCCAGCAGCCGGTTCGGGACTAGCGGGAGTTCCTACAATGAGCAGTTCTTC.

The V call is TRBV4-1, the J call TRBJ1-4, with D unresolved. CDR1 is MGHRA and CDR2 is YSYEKL in the germline V gene. V was pared by 4 bases and J by 8 bases, with 8 bases between. The length of the CDR3 is 12 residues. The CDR3 nucleotides read TGCGCCAGCAGCCCCGGAGGGGAAAAACTGTTTTTT. Protein product: CASSPGGEKLFF.

V is TRBV11-2 and J is TRBJ2-7, with 8 bases identical to TRBD2. Germline trimming cut 3 bases from V and 2 bases from J; bases unmatched to any gene: 3. Germline-derived CDR1 and CDR2 are SGHAT and FQNNGV. This CDR3 comprises 14 residues. As DNA, the CDR3 is TGTGCCAGCAGCTTTAGCGGGGCGGCCTACGAGCAGTACTTC. Translated, it gives CASSFSGAAYEQYF. Based on the CDR3 plus reference TRBV11-2 and TRBJ2-7, the full variable domain is EAGVAQSPRYKIIEKRQSVAFWCNPISGHATLYWYQQILGQGPKLLIQFQNNGVVDDSQLPKDRFSAERLKGVDSTLKIQPAKLEDSAVYLCASSFSGAAYEQYFGPGTRLTVT.

The CDR3 region is CASSLSGEGGEQYF. DNA for the CDR3: TGTGCCAGCAGCTTATCAGGGGAAGGGGGCGAGCAGTACTTC. This chain connects TRBV5-4 to TRBJ2-7, with a tentative D call TRBD1 (6 bases). This CDR3 spans 14 amino acids. The ends were cut back, 2 bases at V and 6 bases at J, with 15 bases in the middle. Germline V gene lookup returns CDR1 SGHNT and CDR2 YYREEE (reference sequence).

This clone came up once. The chain has TRBV10-3 and TRBJ1-5; 9 bases map to TRBD1. The CDR3 covers 14 residues. Germline V lookup: CDR1 ENHRY, CDR2 SYGVKD. The J segment lost 6 bases and the V segment lost 2 bases, leaving 2 bases of the junction unmatched. The CDR3 sequence: CAISEGQGIQPQHF. The CDR3 bases are TGTGCCATCAGTGAGGGACAGGGGATTCAGCCCCAGCATTTT.

The rearrangement joins TRBV15 to TRBJ1-1; TRBD1 aligns across 8 bases. Germline CDR1 and CDR2: LNHNV and YYDKDF (reference sequence). The CDR3 is made up of 15 amino acids. J lost 1 base, V lost 3 bases, and 4 bases had no gene match. CDR3 DNA: TGTGCCACCAGCAGTTCCAGGGGGCAGAACACTGAAGCTTTCTTT. It encodes CATSSSRGQNTEAFF.

The chain links TRBV4-1 to TRBJ1-2; 8 bases align to TRBD1. J gave up 6 bases and V 4 bases, and 7 bases lay outside the gene matches. The CDR3 covers 14 residues. Germline CDR1 reads MGHRA; CDR2 reads YSYEKL. Here the CDR3 reads CASSRPDREDGYTF. The CDR3 DNA reads as TGCGCCAGCAGCCGCCCGGACAGGGAAGATGGCTACACCTTC.

V and J are TRBV7-9 and TRBJ2-5; 7 nucleotides match TRBD2. Germline V CDR1 and CDR2: SEHNR, FQNEAQ (reference sequence). V trimming: 11 bases; J trimming: 7 bases; junction bases outside the gene matches: 13. There are 13 residues in the CDR3. The CDR3 DNA sequence: TGTGCCGTTATAGCGGGCGGCGGTGGGACCCAGTACTTC. It is translated as CAVIAGGGGTQYF.

The CDR3 sequence: CASSRKTKAEAFF. As DNA, the CDR3 is TGTGCCAGCAGCCGTAAAACAAAAGCTGAAGCTTTCTTT. This rearrangement joins TRBV7-8 to TRBJ1-1, with no clear D. V was cut by 5 bases and J by 6 bases, with 13 bases left in between. The CDR3 length is 13 residues. The germline V gene has CDR1 SGHVS and CDR2 FQNEAQ.

A single count supports this clone. The chain employs TRBV9 and TRBJ1-4; TRBD1 might be the D (5 bases). Germline V lookup: CDR1 SGDLS, CDR2 YYNGEE. The CDR3 is 14 amino acids. Trimming pared 7 bases from V and 1 base from J, leaving 11 bases between. This CDR3 is CASSKGKTNEKLFF. CDR3 bases: TGTGCCAGCTCTAAGGGGAAAACTAATGAAAAACTGTTTTTT.

The rearrangement joins TRBV10-3 to TRBJ2-7, with D perhaps TRBD2 (5 bases). Trimming removed 4 bases at V and 6 bases at J, with 7 bases between. This CDR3 region has 11 residues. CDR1 is ENHRY, CDR2 SYGVKD, per germline. CDR3 protein: CAISVEGEQYF. The DNA of the CDR3 is TGTGCCATCAGTGTCGAGGGCGAGCAGTACTTC.

The rearrangement joins TRBV2 to TRBJ2-7; D might be TRBD1 (6 bases). Germline CDR1 reads SNHLY; CDR2 reads FYNNEI. V lost 1 base and J 0 bases, leaving 13 bases between the germline ends. CDR3 size: 16 residues. Here the CDR3 reads CASSEGAGASSYEQYV. CDR3 DNA: TGTGCCAGCAGTGAAGGGGCAGGGGCAAGCTCCTACGAGCAGTACGTC.

As concerns this clone: A junction end diverges from the germline sequence, so it may reflect a read error. The same CDR3 can be traced to other DNA sequences in this sample. The chain carries TRBV18 and TRBJ1-2; D remains ambiguous. The CDR3 contains 14 residues. Germline CDR1 reads KGHSH; CDR2 reads LQKENI. CDR3 in DNA: TGCGCCAGCTCACCACCGGGAGGAGGGAACGGCTACACCTTC. This translates into CASSPPGGGNGYTF.

This chain uses TRBV10-2 with TRBJ2-5; no firm D call. Trimming removed 2 bases from V and 6 bases from J, with 16 bases in between. This CDR3 contains 15 residues. Germline-derived CDR1 and CDR2 are WSHSY and SAAADI. CDR3 residues: CASSEDVSSGKTQYF. CDR3 bases: TGCGCCAGCAGTGAGGATGTCTCTAGTGGAAAGACCCAGTACTTC.

The chain combines TRBV6-1 with TRBJ2-7; maybe TRBD2 (5 bases). Germline CDR1 and CDR2: MNHNS and SASEGT. The CDR3 runs to 15 residues. This chain's CDR3 is CASSAGRVPIRTSNV. CDR3 sequence (DNA): TGTGCCAGCAGTGCAGGTAGGGTTCCTATCCGGACTTCAAACGTC.

This chain uses TRBV11-2 with TRBJ2-5, with TRBD1 matching over 12 bases. The CDR3 consists of 15 residues. Germline V CDR1 and CDR2: SGHAT, FQNNGV. V gave up 3 bases and J gave up 4 bases; unmatched junction bases: 3. CDR3 amino acids: CASSFRDRGLETQYF. The CDR3 bases are TGTGCCAGCAGCTTTAGGGACAGGGGGCTAGAGACCCAGTACTTC.

This clone was seen a handful of times. The rearrangement joins TRBV6-1 to TRBJ1-1; 7 bases map to TRBD1. CDR3 length: 15 residues. J lost 1 base, V lost 5 bases, and 7 bases had no gene match. CDR1 is MNHNS, CDR2 SASEGT, per germline. In DNA form, the CDR3 reads TGTGCCAGCAGTAGCCCGGACAGGAGGAACACTGAAGCTTTCTTT. Protein: CASSSPDRRNTEAFF.

This sequence joins TRBV6-5 and TRBJ2-7; TRBD2 matches 10 bases. The CDR3 extends over 13 amino acids. V gave up 5 bases and J gave up 3 bases; unmatched junction bases: 1. Germline-derived CDR1 and CDR2 are MNHEY and SVGAGI. CDR3 nucleotide sequence: TGTGCCAGCAGTAGGACTAGCGGCTACGAGCAGTACGTC. Its protein product is CASSRTSGYEQYV.

The chain links TRBV28 to TRBJ1-2; TRBD1 agrees at 7 bases. Unmatched junction bases numbered 10, after V lost 5 bases and J lost 7 bases. Germline-derived CDR1 and CDR2 are MDHEN and SYDVKM. This CDR3 spans 14 amino acids. CDR3 region: CASSQEHRGGGYTF. The CDR3 DNA follows: TGTGCCAGCAGTCAAGAACACAGGGGTGGTGGCTACACCTTC.

The CDR3 nucleotides read TGCGCCAGCACCGGGACAGGGGTAGGCGAGCAGTACTTC. The encoded protein is CASTGTGVGEQYF. J is TRBJ2-7 and V is TRBV5-1; 10 bases align to TRBD1. CDR3 size: 13 residues. V dropped 6 bases and J dropped 6; count of bases not matched to a gene: 6. Germline loops: CDR1 SGHRS, CDR2 YFSETQ. Full variable domain (outside the CDR3, taken from reference TRBV5-1 and TRBJ2-7): KAGVTQTPRYLIKTRGQQVTLSCSPISGHRSVSWYQQTPGQGLQFLFEYFSETQRNKGNFPGRFSGRQFSNSRSEMNVSTLELGDSALYLCASTGTGVGEQYFGPGTRLTVT.

This clone was picked up a small number of times. J is TRBJ1-1 and V is TRBV5-6; a possible D gene is TRBD1 (6 bases). Trimming took 4 bases from V and 6 from J, leaving 16 bases between them. The CDR3 is made up of 14 amino acids. Germline V gene data show CDR1 as SGHDT and CDR2 as YYEEEE. CDR3 nucleotide sequence: TGTGCCAGCAGCGACCCGGGGGGCAGGGCTGAAGCTTTCTTT. Amino acids: CASSDPGGRAEAFF.

In its sample, this clone was seen once. This rearrangement joins TRBV7-2 to TRBJ1-2; D might be TRBD1 (5 bases). Trimming cost V 1 base and J 8 bases, with 11 bases left between them. Germline assignment: CDR1 SGHTA and CDR2 FQGNSA. The CDR3 sequence is 13 residues long. CDR3 sequence reads: CASSLGRVSGYTF. CDR3 coding DNA: TGTGCCAGCAGCTTAGGCAGGGTCTCCGGCTACACCTTC.